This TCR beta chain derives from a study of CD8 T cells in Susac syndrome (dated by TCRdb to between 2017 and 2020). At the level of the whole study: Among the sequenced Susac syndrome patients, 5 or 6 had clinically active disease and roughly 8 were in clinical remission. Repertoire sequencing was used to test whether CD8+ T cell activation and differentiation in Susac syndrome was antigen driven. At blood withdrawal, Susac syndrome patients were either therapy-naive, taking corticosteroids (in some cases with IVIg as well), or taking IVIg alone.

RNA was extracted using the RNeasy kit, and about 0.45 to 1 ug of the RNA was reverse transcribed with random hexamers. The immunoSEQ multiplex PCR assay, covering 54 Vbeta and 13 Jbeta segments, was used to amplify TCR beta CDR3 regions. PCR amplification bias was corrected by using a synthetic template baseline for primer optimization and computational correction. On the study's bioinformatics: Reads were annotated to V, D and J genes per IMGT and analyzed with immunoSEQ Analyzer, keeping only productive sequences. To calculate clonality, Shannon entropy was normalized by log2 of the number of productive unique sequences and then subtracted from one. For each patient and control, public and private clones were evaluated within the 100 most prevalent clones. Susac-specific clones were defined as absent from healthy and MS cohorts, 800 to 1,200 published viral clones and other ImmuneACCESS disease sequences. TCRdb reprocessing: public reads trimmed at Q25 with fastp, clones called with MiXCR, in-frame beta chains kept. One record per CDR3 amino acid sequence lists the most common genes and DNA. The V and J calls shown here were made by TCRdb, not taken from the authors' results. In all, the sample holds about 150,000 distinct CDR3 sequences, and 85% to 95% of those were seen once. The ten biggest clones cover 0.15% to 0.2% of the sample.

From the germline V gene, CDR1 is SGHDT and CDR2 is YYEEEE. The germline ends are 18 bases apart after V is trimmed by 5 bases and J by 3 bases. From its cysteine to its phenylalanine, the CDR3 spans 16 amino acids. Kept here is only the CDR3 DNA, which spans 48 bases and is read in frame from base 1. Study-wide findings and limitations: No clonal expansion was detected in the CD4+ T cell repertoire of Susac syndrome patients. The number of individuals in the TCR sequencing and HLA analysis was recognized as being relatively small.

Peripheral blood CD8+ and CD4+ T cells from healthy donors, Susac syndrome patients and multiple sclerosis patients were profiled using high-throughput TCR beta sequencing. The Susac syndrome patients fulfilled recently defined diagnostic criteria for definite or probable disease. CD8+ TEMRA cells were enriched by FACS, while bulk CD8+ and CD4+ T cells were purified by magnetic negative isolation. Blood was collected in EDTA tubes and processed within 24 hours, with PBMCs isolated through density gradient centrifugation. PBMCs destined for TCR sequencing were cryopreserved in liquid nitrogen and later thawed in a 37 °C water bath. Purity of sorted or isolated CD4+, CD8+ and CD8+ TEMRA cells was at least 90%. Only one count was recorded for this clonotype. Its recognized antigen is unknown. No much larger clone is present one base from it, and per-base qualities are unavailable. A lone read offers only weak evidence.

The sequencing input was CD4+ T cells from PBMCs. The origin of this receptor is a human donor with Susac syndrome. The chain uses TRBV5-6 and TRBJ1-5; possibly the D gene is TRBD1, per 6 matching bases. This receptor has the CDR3 CASSSRGGDLNQPQHF. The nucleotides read TGTGCCAGCAGTTCCAGGGGAGGGGACCTCAATCAGCCCCAGCATTTT.